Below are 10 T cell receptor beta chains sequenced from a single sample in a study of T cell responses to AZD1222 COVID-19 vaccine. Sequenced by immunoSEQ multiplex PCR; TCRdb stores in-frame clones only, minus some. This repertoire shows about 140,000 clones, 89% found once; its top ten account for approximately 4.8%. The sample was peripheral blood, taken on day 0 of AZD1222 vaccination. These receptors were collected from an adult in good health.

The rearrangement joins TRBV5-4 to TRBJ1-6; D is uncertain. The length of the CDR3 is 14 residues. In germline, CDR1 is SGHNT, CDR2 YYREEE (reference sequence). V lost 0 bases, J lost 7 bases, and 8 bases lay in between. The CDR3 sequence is CASSLGGRNSPLHF. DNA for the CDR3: TGTGCCAGCAGCTTGGGAGGGCGGAATTCACCCCTCCACTTT.

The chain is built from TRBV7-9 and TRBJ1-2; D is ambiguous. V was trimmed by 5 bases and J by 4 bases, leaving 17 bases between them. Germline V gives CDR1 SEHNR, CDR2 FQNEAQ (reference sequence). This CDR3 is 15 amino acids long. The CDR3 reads CASSLGEEWGYGYTF. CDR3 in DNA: TGTGCCAGCAGCCTTGGGGAAGAATGGGGCTATGGCTACACCTTC.

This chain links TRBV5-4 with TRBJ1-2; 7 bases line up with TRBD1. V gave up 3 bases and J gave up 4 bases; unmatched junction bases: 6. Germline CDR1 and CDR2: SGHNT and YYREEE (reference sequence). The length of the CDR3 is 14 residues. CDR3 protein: CASSSGQNLYGYTF. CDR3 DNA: TGTGCCAGCAGCTCGGGACAGAACCTCTATGGCTACACCTTC.

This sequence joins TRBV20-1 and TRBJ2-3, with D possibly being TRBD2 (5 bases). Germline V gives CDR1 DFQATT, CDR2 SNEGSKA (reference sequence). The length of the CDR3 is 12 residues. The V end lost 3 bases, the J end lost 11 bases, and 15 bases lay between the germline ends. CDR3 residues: CSASGSGSLQYF. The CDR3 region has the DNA TGCAGTGCTAGTGGTAGTGGGAGTTTGCAGTATTTT.

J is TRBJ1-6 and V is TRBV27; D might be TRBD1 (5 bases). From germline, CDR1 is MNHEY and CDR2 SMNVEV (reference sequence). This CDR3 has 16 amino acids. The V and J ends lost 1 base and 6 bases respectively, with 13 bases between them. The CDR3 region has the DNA TGTGCCAGCAGTTTATTGGGCAGGGTGGTTAATTCACCCCTCCACTTT. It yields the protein CASSLLGRVVNSPLHF.

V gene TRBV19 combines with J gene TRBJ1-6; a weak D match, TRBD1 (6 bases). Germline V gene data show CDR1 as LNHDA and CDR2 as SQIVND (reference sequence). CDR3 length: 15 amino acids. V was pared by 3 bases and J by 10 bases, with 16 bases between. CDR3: CASSIYGGLSSPLHF. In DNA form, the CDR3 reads TGTGCCAGTAGTATTTACGGGGGCTTGAGCTCACCCCTCCACTTT.

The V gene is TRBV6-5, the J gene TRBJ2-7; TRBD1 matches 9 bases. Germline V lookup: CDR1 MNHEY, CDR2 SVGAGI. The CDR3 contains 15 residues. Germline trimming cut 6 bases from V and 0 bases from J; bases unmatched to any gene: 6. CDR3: CASRTWTGDSYEQYF. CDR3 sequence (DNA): TGTGCCAGCAGAACTTGGACAGGGGACTCCTACGAGCAGTACTTC.

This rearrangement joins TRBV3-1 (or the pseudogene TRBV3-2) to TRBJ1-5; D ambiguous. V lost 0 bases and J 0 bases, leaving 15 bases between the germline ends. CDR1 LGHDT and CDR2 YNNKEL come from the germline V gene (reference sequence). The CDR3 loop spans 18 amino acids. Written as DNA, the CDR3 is TGTGCCAGCAGCCAAGATCTAGTCAGCCCTTATAGCAATCAGCCCCAGCATTTT. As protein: CASSQDLVSPYSNQPQHF.

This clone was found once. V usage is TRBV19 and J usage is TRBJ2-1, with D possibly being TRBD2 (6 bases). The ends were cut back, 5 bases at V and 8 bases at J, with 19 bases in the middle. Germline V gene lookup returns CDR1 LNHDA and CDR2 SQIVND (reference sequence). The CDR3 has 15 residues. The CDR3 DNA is TGTGCCAGTAGTGGTCGGGGGATACTACAGGATGAGCAGTTCTTC. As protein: CASSGRGILQDEQFF. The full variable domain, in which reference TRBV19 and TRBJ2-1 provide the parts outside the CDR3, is DGGITQSPKYLFRKEGQNVTLSCEQNLNHDAMYWYRQDPGQGLRLIYYSQIVNDFQKGDIAEGYSVSREKKESFPLTVTSAQKNPTAFYLCASSGRGILQDEQFFGPGTRLTVL.

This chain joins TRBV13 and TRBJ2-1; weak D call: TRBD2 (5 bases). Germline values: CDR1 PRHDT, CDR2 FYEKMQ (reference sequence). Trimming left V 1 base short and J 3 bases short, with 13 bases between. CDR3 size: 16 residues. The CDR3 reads CASSLEPAENYNEQFF. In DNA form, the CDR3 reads TGTGCCAGCAGCTTAGAGCCAGCGGAGAACTACAATGAGCAGTTCTTC.